A single sample is the source of the 20 T cell receptor beta chains below, sequenced in a study of blood T cell repertoires in COVID-19. This table comes from immunoSEQ multiplex PCR, and its TCRdb copy is limited to in-frame clones, with some not included. Here the sample spans tens of thousands of clones, 90% being singletons. Sequencing was carried out using peripheral blood. The source of these receptors is a human donor in a cohort sampled during active COVID-19.

This clone has a handful of counts. The chain links TRBV15 to TRBJ1-6; D unclear. This CDR3 is built from 15 residues. Germline values: CDR1 LNHNV, CDR2 YYDKDF (reference sequence). With 5 bases removed from V and 2 bases from J, the gap between germline ends came to 10 bases. CDR3: CATSLHPPYNSPLHF. CDR3 DNA sequence: TGTGCCACCAGCTTACACCCGCCCTATAATTCACCCCTCCACTTT.

V usage is TRBV5-6 and J usage is TRBJ2-7; D gene ambiguous. The CDR3 sequence is 14 residues long. V lost 0 bases and J 4 bases, leaving 11 bases between the germline ends. CDR1 and CDR2 from the germline V gene are SGHDT and YYEEEE. CDR3: CASSLAGSKYEQYF. The CDR3 bases are TGTGCCAGCAGCTTGGCCGGTTCAAAATACGAGCAGTACTTC.

The chain is built from TRBV7-8 and TRBJ1-2, with TRBD1 matching 8 bases. V was clipped by 1 base and J by 3 bases; unmatched bases: 4. The CDR3 length is 15 residues. Germline assignment: CDR1 SGHVS and CDR2 FQNEAQ. CDR3 bases: TGTGCCAGCAGCTTAGGACAGGGGCCCTACTATGGCTACACCTTC. It codes for CASSLGQGPYYGYTF. The full variable domain, completed using reference TRBV7-8 and TRBJ1-2, is GAGVSQSPRYKVAKRGQDVALRCDPISGHVSLFWYQQALGQGPEFLTYFQNEAQLDKSGLPSDRFFAERPEGSVSTLKIQRTQQEDSAVYLCASSLGQGPYYGYTFGSGTRLTVV.

This clone was recorded once. The chain carries TRBV28 and TRBJ1-3, with D perhaps TRBD1 (5 bases). The CDR3 consists of 16 residues. The ends were cut back, 4 bases at V and 3 bases at J, with 16 bases in the middle. Germline CDR1 and CDR2: MDHEN and SYDVKM. The CDR3 protein is CASSSAGSTFGNTIYF. In DNA form, the CDR3 reads TGTGCCAGCAGTTCGGCAGGGTCGACCTTTGGAAACACCATATATTTT. Complete variable domain (other parts from reference TRBV28 and TRBJ1-3): DVKVTQSSRYLVKRTGEKVFLECVQDMDHENMFWYRQDPGLGLRLIYFSYDVKMKEKGDIPEGYSVSREKKERFSLILESASTNQTSMYLCASSSAGSTFGNTIYFGEGSWLTVV.

The chain has TRBV2 and TRBJ2-2, with 7 positions matching TRBD2. V was pared by 8 bases and J by 2 bases, with 5 bases of the junction left unmatched. Germline V lookup: CDR1 SNHLY, CDR2 FYNNEI. The CDR3 runs to 14 residues. CDR3 nucleotides: TGTGCCAGCCAGCGGGACTCCAACACCGGGGAGCTGTTTTTT. Amino acids: CASQRDSNTGELFF.

This clone was found once. J is TRBJ2-3 and V is TRBV28; the match to TRBD1 covers 8 bases. CDR1 is MDHEN and CDR2 is SYDVKM in the germline V gene. This CDR3 is built from 16 residues. After removal of 6 bases from V and 2 bases from J, the junction contained 10 bases not matched to a gene. The CDR3 region has the DNA TGTGCCAGCAGCTTGGGACAGGATATAACCACAGATACGCAGTATTTT. It codes for CASSLGQDITTDTQYF. Supplemented by reference TRBV28 and TRBJ2-3, the full variable domain reads DVKVTQSSRYLVKRTGEKVFLECVQDMDHENMFWYRQDPGLGLRLIYFSYDVKMKEKGDIPEGYSVSREKKERFSLILESASTNQTSMYLCASSLGQDITTDTQYFGPGTRLTVL.

CDR3 loop: CASNPSYGYTF. Here the CDR3 DNA reads TGTGCCAGCAACCCGAGCTATGGCTACACCTTC. This chain joins TRBV2 and TRBJ1-2; D gene ambiguous. Trimming took 7 bases from V and 4 from J, leaving 7 bases between them. CDR1 is SNHLY, CDR2 FYNNEI, per germline. The CDR3 has 11 residues.

The chain links TRBV9 to TRBJ2-7; D may be TRBD2 (6 bases). V was clipped by 5 bases and J by 2 bases, with 11 bases between them. Germline V CDR1 and CDR2: SGDLS, YYNGEE. CDR3 length: 13 residues. In DNA form, the CDR3 reads TGTGCCAGCAGTGGCGGGATCCCCTACGAGCAGTACTTC. Translated, it gives CASSGGIPYEQYF.

This clone has only one observation. CDR3 DNA: TGTGCCATCAGTAGCGACAGGGGACACGAGCAGTACTTC. Translation gives CAISSDRGHEQYF. The chain carries TRBV10-3 and TRBJ2-7, with 8 bases aligning to TRBD1. The V and J ends lost 5 bases and 5 bases, in that order; junction bases with no gene match: 5. The CDR3 is 13 residues long. Germline assignment: CDR1 ENHRY and CDR2 SYGVKD.

This clone was detected once. V usage is TRBV29-1 and J usage is TRBJ2-5; tentatively, D is TRBD1 (5 bases). Per germline, CDR1 SQVTM and CDR2 ANQGSEA. CDR3 length: 13 amino acids. Deletions cut 4 bases from V and 5 bases from J, with 14 bases between. CDR3 coding DNA: TGCAGCGTTGTAGGGCAGGGTGGGGAGACCCAGTACTTC. It is translated as CSVVGQGGETQYF.

V gene TRBV5-5 combines with J gene TRBJ2-5, with D unclear. V shed 1 base and J shed 5 bases, with 9 bases lying between them. The CDR3 loop spans 13 amino acids. CDR1 SGHKS and CDR2 YYEKEE come from the germline V gene (reference sequence). The CDR3 DNA follows: TGTGCCAGCAGCTTGCCCGGGTGGGAGACCCAGTACTTC. As protein: CASSLPGWETQYF.

This chain connects TRBV11-2 to TRBJ2-2; 9 bases line up with TRBD2. Per the germline V gene, CDR1 is SGHAT and CDR2 is FQNNGV. This CDR3 is 18 amino acids long. V was pared by 5 bases and J by 4 bases, with 14 bases of the junction left unmatched. The CDR3 sequence is CASSEKRLAGIGTGELFF. CDR3 coding DNA: TGTGCCAGCAGCGAAAAGCGGCTAGCGGGAATTGGCACCGGGGAGCTGTTTTTT.

For the CDR3, the DNA is TGTGCCAGCAGCCCGGGGACAGACTCCTACAATGAGCAGTTCTTC. It encodes CASSPGTDSYNEQFF. This chain joins TRBV9 and TRBJ2-1; 7 bases agree with TRBD1. The CDR3 runs to 15 residues. V trimming: 4 bases; J trimming: 0 bases; junction bases outside the gene matches: 4. Germline V lookup: CDR1 SGDLS, CDR2 YYNGEE.

The chain combines TRBV11-3 with TRBJ2-1; 9 positions agree with TRBD2. The CDR3 is made up of 17 amino acids. V was clipped by 3 bases and J by 5 bases; unmatched bases: 11. Looked up from germline, CDR1 is SGHNT and CDR2 is YENEEA. The CDR3 reads CASSFDFSGSTDNEQFF. The DNA of the CDR3 is TGTGCCAGCAGCTTCGACTTTAGCGGGAGCACGGACAATGAGCAGTTCTTC.

The chain links TRBV6-2 or TRBV6-3 to TRBJ2-7; 12 bases line up with TRBD2. This CDR3 comprises 14 residues. Germline CDR1 reads MNHEY; CDR2 reads SVGEGT. J gave up 6 bases and V 6 bases, and 6 bases lay outside the gene matches. The CDR3 DNA sequence: TGTGCCAGCAGACCTAGCGGGAGGGCCGCCGAGCAGTACTTC. It is translated as CASRPSGRAAEQYF.

The CDR3 here is CASSTDRGAYEQYF. DNA for the CDR3: TGTGCCAGTAGCACGGACAGGGGAGCCTACGAGCAGTACTTC. The chain links TRBV19 to TRBJ2-7; 9 positions match TRBD1. This CDR3 comprises 14 residues. Germline CDR1 LNHDA, CDR2 SQIVND (reference sequence). Unmatched junction bases numbered 5, after V lost 6 bases and J lost 2 bases.

V gene TRBV4-2 combines with J gene TRBJ2-1; D is ambiguous. CDR3 length: 13 residues. The V and J ends lost 5 bases and 6 bases respectively, with 11 bases between them. CDR1 and CDR2 from the germline V gene are LGHNA and YNFKEQ. This CDR3 is CASSSSRSNEQFF. The CDR3 DNA follows: TGTGCCAGCAGCTCCTCTAGGTCCAATGAGCAGTTCTTC.

The chain has TRBV4-1 and TRBJ1-2, with 7 bases lining up with TRBD1. The germline gives CDR1 MGHRA, CDR2 YSYEKL. The ends lost 1 base at V and 8 bases at J; junction bases unmatched: 13. The CDR3 contains 16 residues. The CDR3 region is CASSQVPGRGLAGYTF. The CDR3 region has the DNA TGCGCCAGCAGCCAAGTTCCGGGAAGGGGGCTAGCGGGCTACACCTTC.

The rearrangement uses TRBV25-1 and TRBJ2-3; 9 bases align to TRBD2. J was trimmed by 3 bases and V by 4 bases; bases with no gene match: 2. Looked up from germline, CDR1 is MGHDK and CDR2 is SYGVNS. This CDR3 comprises 14 residues. The CDR3 loop reads CASSVSGRTDTQYF. The CDR3 nucleotides are TGTGCCAGCAGTGTTAGCGGGAGAACAGATACGCAGTATTTT.

This chain connects TRBV18 to TRBJ1-4, with TRBD1 matching 7 bases. The germline CDR1 and CDR2 sequences are KGHSH and LQKENI. V was clipped by 6 bases and J by 0 bases; unmatched bases: 4. The CDR3 spans 15 residues. The CDR3 loop is CASSQGGATNEKLFF. CDR3 DNA sequence: TGTGCCAGCTCCCAGGGGGGAGCAACTAATGAAAAACTGTTTTTT.